Following are 25 T cell receptor beta chains from one sample sequenced in a study of blood T cell repertoires in COVID-19. Generated by immunoSEQ multiplex PCR, the TCRdb table keeps only in-frame clones and is missing some. The sample carries about 230,000 clones, roughly 83% recorded once. The sequencing sample was made of peripheral blood. These receptors originate from a woman between 50 and 59 years old with acute or convalescent COVID-19.

The rearrangement uses TRBV11-2 and TRBJ2-7; 7 bases match TRBD1. After removal of 3 bases from V and 1 base from J, the junction contained 6 bases not matched to a gene. CDR1 and CDR2 (germline): SGHAT, FQNNGV. This CDR3 spans 15 amino acids. CDR3 in amino acids: CASSFGDSPSYEQYF. CDR3 in DNA: TGTGCCAGCAGCTTCGGGGACAGCCCTTCCTACGAGCAGTACTTC. Full variable domain (rest looked up from reference TRBV11-2 and TRBJ2-7): EAGVAQSPRYKIIEKRQSVAFWCNPISGHATLYWYQQILGQGPKLLIQFQNNGVVDDSQLPKDRFSAERLKGVDSTLKIQPAKLEDSAVYLCASSFGDSPSYEQYFGPGTRLTVT.

The chain joins TRBV9 to TRBJ1-5; TRBD1 matches at 11 bases. V trimming: 3 bases; J trimming: 5 bases; junction bases outside the gene matches: 1. CDR1 is SGDLS, CDR2 YYNGEE, per germline. The CDR3 has 14 residues. CDR3 sequence: CASSAGQGDQPQHF. For the CDR3, the DNA is TGTGCCAGCAGCGCGGGACAGGGGGATCAGCCCCAGCATTTT.

The chain couples TRBV5-1 to TRBJ2-5; D gene unclear. The CDR3 totals 13 residues. From germline, CDR1 is SGHRS and CDR2 YFSETQ. The V gene lost 1 base and the J gene lost 2 bases, with 6 bases spanning the gap. The CDR3 DNA follows: TGCGCCAGCAGCTTGAGCTCGCAAGAGACCCAGTACTTC. Residues: CASSLSSQETQYF.

This sequence joins TRBV5-6 and TRBJ1-1; D is unresolved. V was shortened by 0 bases and J by 3 bases, with 9 bases between the two germline ends. Germline lookup yields CDR1 SGHDT and CDR2 YYEEEE. The CDR3 runs to 14 residues. The chain's CDR3 is CASSLAIGYTEAFF. For the CDR3, the DNA is TGTGCCAGCAGCTTGGCCATCGGGTACACTGAAGCTTTCTTT.

This chain uses TRBV2 with TRBJ2-1; 11 bases match TRBD2. Germline CDR1 and CDR2: SNHLY and FYNNEI. J gave up 4 bases and V 7 bases, and 6 bases lay outside the gene matches. The CDR3 is made up of 15 amino acids. The CDR3 is CASTQGLAGYNEQFF. CDR3 sequence (DNA): TGTGCCAGCACCCAAGGACTAGCGGGTTACAATGAGCAGTTCTTC.

The chain employs TRBV29-1 and TRBJ1-4, with TRBD1 identical over 8 bases. The V and J ends lost 7 bases and 1 base, in that order; junction bases with no gene match: 2. The CDR3 totals 13 residues. CDR1 SQVTM and CDR2 ANQGSEA come from the germline V gene. CDR3 coding DNA: TGCAGCGCCGGACAGGGAACTAATGAAAAACTGTTTTTT. Protein: CSAGQGTNEKLFF.

The count of this clone is one. The genes are TRBV6-6 and TRBJ2-7, with D possibly TRBD1 on 6 matching bases. This CDR3 is built from 13 residues. The germline V gene has CDR1 MNHNY and CDR2 SVGAGI (reference sequence). Trimming took off 0 bases at V and 5 bases at J, with 8 bases between the two ends. The CDR3 DNA reads as TGTGCCAGCAGTTACTCTTCAGGGGACGAGCAGTACTTC. It is translated as CASSYSSGDEQYF.

The V call is TRBV6-5, the J call TRBJ2-1; 10 bases map to TRBD2. The germline gives CDR1 MNHEY, CDR2 SVGAGI. The CDR3 contains 14 residues. The junction had 12 bases not matched to a gene; V was cut back by 11 bases and J by 8 bases. The CDR3 protein is CACGGTSESDEQFF. CDR3 bases: TGTGCCTGTGGAGGGACTAGCGAATCGGATGAGCAGTTCTTC.

This chain uses TRBV27 with TRBJ2-5; 9 bases align to TRBD1. Looked up from germline, CDR1 is MNHEY and CDR2 is SMNVEV (reference sequence). This CDR3 is built from 15 residues. V lost 5 bases to trimming and J lost 4 bases; unmatched junction nucleotides: 8. CDR3 in amino acids: CASSPRTGAGETQYF. The CDR3 nucleotides are TGTGCCAGCAGTCCCCGGACAGGGGCTGGAGAGACCCAGTACTTC.

The chain is built from TRBV28 and TRBJ1-4; 7 bases map to TRBD1. The CDR3 length is 12 residues. V was clipped by 8 bases and J by 7 bases; unmatched bases: 4. Germline loops: CDR1 MDHEN, CDR2 SYDVKM. As DNA, the CDR3 is TGTGCCAGCTCCGGGACAGCTGAAAAACTGTTTTTT. This codes for CASSGTAEKLFF.

This rearrangement joins TRBV3-1 (or the pseudogene TRBV3-2) to TRBJ1-3; maybe TRBD1 (6 bases). Trimming cost V 4 bases and J 2 bases, with 18 bases left between them. Germline CDR1 and CDR2: LGHDT and YNNKEL (reference sequence). CDR3 length equals 17 residues. CDR3 sequence (DNA): TGTGCCAGCAGCCCGATAGGCGGCGGGGGCCCTGGAAACACCATATATTTT. It codes for CASSPIGGGGPGNTIYF.

The chain employs TRBV3-1 (or the pseudogene TRBV3-2) and TRBJ2-2; D is perhaps TRBD2 (6 bases). The CDR3 spans 15 residues. The V gene lost 1 base and the J gene lost 4 bases, with 10 bases spanning the gap. Germline lookup yields CDR1 LGHDT and CDR2 YNNKEL (reference sequence). CDR3 protein: CASSQVGGSTGELFF. As DNA, the CDR3 is TGTGCCAGCAGCCAAGTTGGAGGGAGCACCGGGGAGCTGTTTTTT.

The chain has TRBV27 and TRBJ2-2; 11 bases match TRBD2. The CDR3 contains 15 residues. Looked up from germline, CDR1 is MNHEY and CDR2 is SMNVEV (reference sequence). Germline trimming cut 4 bases from V and 5 bases from J; bases unmatched to any gene: 3. CDR3 nucleotide sequence: TGTGCCAGCAGTTCTAGCGGGAGGAGGACCGGGGAGCTGTTTTTT. Translating gives CASSSSGRRTGELFF.

The chain combines TRBV4-1 with TRBJ1-1, with D perhaps TRBD1 (5 bases). Germline lookup yields CDR1 MGHRA and CDR2 YSYEKL. Trimming shortened V by 1 base and J by 3 bases, and 21 bases separated the two germline ends. The CDR3 is made up of 18 amino acids. The CDR3 sequence: CASSQVLQAGGKYTEAFF. The CDR3 nucleotides are TGCGCCAGCAGCCAAGTATTACAGGCGGGGGGAAAGTACACTGAAGCTTTCTTT.

This CDR3 reads CASSYSTGRGPEAFF. CDR3 sequence (DNA): TGTGCCAGCAGTTACTCGACCGGCCGGGGTCCTGAAGCTTTCTTT. The chain uses TRBV6-2 or TRBV6-3 and TRBJ1-1; D is unclear. Germline lookup yields CDR1 MNHEY and CDR2 SVGEGT. The V end was cut by 0 bases, the J end by 6 bases, with 14 bases between. The CDR3 loop spans 15 amino acids.

J is TRBJ1-4 and V is TRBV19; 9 bases line up with TRBD1. The CDR3 has 17 amino acids. V lost 7 bases and J lost 0; bases outside the gene matches: 9. Germline-derived CDR1 and CDR2 are LNHDA and SQIVND (reference sequence). The CDR3 sequence is CASKGQGMIATNEKLFF. The CDR3 DNA sequence: TGTGCCAGTAAAGGACAGGGGATGATTGCAACTAATGAAAAACTGTTTTTT.

The sample holds one count of this clone. This chain joins TRBV11-2 and TRBJ1-2; D gene unclear. V lost 5 bases to trimming and J lost 6 bases, with 10 bases between them. The CDR3 loop spans 12 amino acids. CDR1 is SGHAT and CDR2 is FQNNGV in the germline V gene. The CDR3 region has the DNA TGTGCCAGCAGCCCGCATTCAGATGGCTACACCTTC. Protein: CASSPHSDGYTF.

The V gene is TRBV19, the J gene TRBJ2-3; the match to TRBD2 covers 11 bases. Germline CDR1 LNHDA, CDR2 SQIVND (reference sequence). The CDR3 extends over 17 amino acids. The V and J ends lost 6 bases and 3 bases, in that order; junction bases with no gene match: 11. The CDR3 sequence: CASSRIGTSGGTDTQYF. The CDR3 coding sequence is TGTGCCAGTAGCCGTATAGGCACTAGCGGGGGAACAGATACGCAGTATTTT.

This clone appeared many times. The chain couples TRBV7-9 to TRBJ2-2, with TRBD2 as a possible D gene (5 bases). The CDR3 spans 13 residues. V dropped 4 bases and J dropped 9 bases, with 12 bases sitting between them. The germline V gene has CDR1 SEHNR and CDR2 FQNEAQ (reference sequence). The CDR3, as DNA: TGTGCCAGCAGCTCCCTGGACGGGAGGGAGCTGTTTTTT. Protein: CASSSLDGRELFF.

The chain employs TRBV19 and TRBJ1-2, with TRBD1 matching over 8 bases. The CDR3 runs to 16 residues. The germline gives CDR1 LNHDA, CDR2 SQIVND (reference sequence). The V and J ends lost 5 bases and 0 bases, in that order; junction bases with no gene match: 8. The CDR3 is CASSFGTGEPNYGYTF. CDR3 nucleotide sequence: TGTGCCAGTAGTTTTGGGACAGGCGAGCCTAACTATGGCTACACCTTC.

The chain employs TRBV5-1 and TRBJ2-3; the match to TRBD2 covers 9 bases. The junction had 8 bases not matched to a gene; V was cut back by 0 bases and J by 3 bases. The germline V gene encodes CDR1 SGHRS and CDR2 YFSETQ. There are 17 residues in the CDR3. In DNA, the CDR3 is TGCGCCAGCAGCTTGGCCGGCGGGGGGGCCGAGACAGATACGCAGTATTTT. Translated, it gives CASSLAGGGAETDTQYF. The complete variable domain, with remaining parts taken from reference TRBV5-1 and TRBJ2-3, reads KAGVTQTPRYLIKTRGQQVTLSCSPISGHRSVSWYQQTPGQGLQFLFEYFSETQRNKGNFPGRFSGRQFSNSRSEMNVSTLELGDSALYLCASSLAGGGAETDTQYFGPGTRLTVL.

The CDR3 region is CASSWGPSGGIGTQYF. DNA for the CDR3: TGTGCCAGCAGTTGGGGGCCTAGCGGGGGGATCGGGACGCAGTATTTT. J is TRBJ2-3 and V is TRBV6-2 or TRBV6-3, with 11 positions matching TRBD2. Germline CDR1 reads MNHEY; CDR2 reads SVGEGT. V gave up 4 bases and J gave up 9 bases; unmatched junction bases: 12. The CDR3 covers 16 residues.

The chain links TRBV5-1 to TRBJ2-7; D perhaps matches TRBD1 (8 bases). Germline V gene lookup returns CDR1 SGHRS and CDR2 YFSETQ. Trimming took 0 bases from V and 4 from J, leaving 11 bases between them. This CDR3 comprises 14 residues. CDR3 nucleotide sequence: TGCGCCAGCAGCTTGGAACAGGGGGGGTACGAGCAGTACTTC. Translating gives CASSLEQGGYEQYF.

This chain joins TRBV5-4 and TRBJ2-1; 15 bases map to TRBD2. Trimming at V came to 4 bases and at J to 7 bases, leaving 3 bases not matched to a gene. Germline lookup yields CDR1 SGHNT and CDR2 YYREEE (reference sequence). This CDR3 region has 15 residues. CDR3 DNA sequence: TGTGCCAGCAGCCCGGGACTAGCGGGGGGAAATGAGCAGTTCTTC. Amino acids: CASSPGLAGGNEQFF.

V and J are TRBV27 and TRBJ2-5; tentatively, D is TRBD2 (6 bases). Per the germline V gene, CDR1 is MNHEY and CDR2 is SMNVEV (reference sequence). The CDR3 consists of 13 residues. V was pared by 6 bases and J by 3 bases, with 11 bases between. CDR3 residues: CASRLGTEETQYF. CDR3 in DNA: TGTGCCAGCAGGCTCGGGACTGAAGAGACCCAGTACTTC.